Listed here are 3 T cell receptor beta chains from one sample, sequenced in a study of blood T cell repertoires in COVID-19 (dated by TCRdb to 2020 to 2022). Library preparation used the immunoSEQ multiplex PCR assay. The clones in this table, taken by TCRdb from immuneACCESS, are in-frame only. Not every clone is retained; where verified, under half of the shortfall comes from an unresolved V gene, and the cause of the rest is unknown. In all, the sample holds approximately 280,000 clones, and approximately 83% of those were seen once. Of the sample, 11% is held by the ten largest clones. Sequencing input: peripheral blood. All receptors come from a woman between 65 and 79 years old with acute or convalescent COVID-19.

The chain carries TRBV19 and TRBJ1-5; TRBD1 aligns across 8 bases. The CDR3 spans 15 residues. The V segment lost 8 bases and the J segment 6 bases; nucleotides outside the gene matches: 12. The V gene's germline CDR1 is LNHDA and CDR2 SQIVND (reference sequence). The CDR3 region has the DNA TGTGCCAGTGGCCCCGGGGACAGGCGGAGTCAGCCCCAGCATTTT. The encoded protein is CASGPGDRRSQPQHF.

The sample holds many counts of this clone. CDR3 sequence (DNA): TGTGCCAGCAGATGGACAGTCAGCGGGAACGAGCAGTACTTC. Its protein is CASRWTVSGNEQYF. The chain couples TRBV27 to TRBJ2-7; D might be TRBD2 (7 bases). Germline CDR1 is MNHEY and CDR2 is SMNVEV (reference sequence). Trimming cost V 6 bases and J 5 bases, with 17 bases left between them. The CDR3 spans 14 residues.

This clone has only one observation. The rearrangement links TRBV2 to TRBJ2-7; D is possibly TRBD1 (7 bases). The CDR3 is made up of 14 amino acids. V was trimmed by 6 bases and J by 1 base, leaving 13 bases between them. Germline V lookup: CDR1 SNHLY, CDR2 FYNNEI. As DNA, the CDR3 is TGTGCCAGCAGGGGCGGGACAGCGTCCTACGAGCAGTACTTC. This translates into CASRGGTASYEQYF. Drawing the rest from reference TRBV2 and TRBJ2-7, the complete variable domain is EPEVTQTPSHQVTQMGQEVILRCVPISNHLYFYWYRQILGQKVEFLVSFYNNEISEKSEIFDDQFSVERPDGSNFTLKIRSTKLEDSAMYFCASRGGTASYEQYFGPGTRLTVT.